The rows below give T cell receptor beta chains drawn from one sample of a study of T cells in Graves' hyperthyroidism and ophthalmopathy. MiXCR, run by TCRdb on the multiplex PCR reads, gives a single entry per CDR3 protein. The repertoire includes 400,000 to 600,000 distinct CDR3 sequences, around 21% of them detected once, and about a quarter sits in the top ten. Material for sequencing was blood. The receptors shown here come from a young man with Graves' hyperthyroidism. Each CDR3 is given with its conserved first and last residue. Fields, in order: D gene, V gene, J gene, clone size, CDR3 protein, CDR3 DNA. A D gene is named only where the DNA matches it firmly. Rows give clone size only sometimes, using once, few, many, or a class for an expanded clone.

D gene: TRBD1
V gene: TRBV5-1
J gene: TRBJ1-2
clone size: many
CDR3 protein: CASRISGTGVLYGYTF
CDR3 DNA: TGCGCCAGCAGGATATCCGGGACAGGGGTTCTTTATGGCTACACCTTC

D gene: NA
V gene: TRBV5-1
J gene: TRBJ1-1
clone size: NA
CDR3 protein: CASNPGTNTEAFF
CDR3 DNA: TGCGCCAGCAACCCCGGGACGAACACTGAAGCTTTCTTT

D gene: TRBD2
V gene: TRBV12-3/TRBV12-4
J gene: TRBJ2-7
clone size: NA
CDR3 protein: CASSPRLAGGHEQYF
CDR3 DNA: TGTGCCAGCAGTCCCAGACTAGCGGGAGGGCACGAGCAGTACTTC

D gene: NA
V gene: TRBV20-1
J gene: TRBJ2-5
clone size: NA
CDR3 protein: CSARDPEAGETQYF
CDR3 DNA: TGCAGTGCTAGAGATCCAGAAGCGGGAGAGACCCAGTACTTC

D gene: TRBD1
V gene: TRBV6-1
J gene: TRBJ2-7
clone size: many
CDR3 protein: CASSETAPGQSYEQYF
CDR3 DNA: TGTGCCAGCAGTGAGACCGCTCCGGGACAGTCCTACGAGCAGTACTTC

D gene: NA
V gene: TRBV27
J gene: TRBJ1-1
clone size: many
CDR3 protein: CASSFGRDTEAFF
CDR3 DNA: TGTGCCAGCAGCTTTGGTCGGGACACTGAAGCTTTCTTT

D gene: TRBD1
V gene: TRBV5-1
J gene: TRBJ1-2
clone size: many
CDR3 protein: CASRRDRENYGYTF
CDR3 DNA: TGCGCCAGCAGACGAGACAGGGAGAACTATGGCTACACCTTC

D gene: NA
V gene: TRBV6-5
J gene: TRBJ1-5
clone size: few
CDR3 protein: CASSYPGGVSNQPQHF
CDR3 DNA: TGTGCCAGCAGTTACCCGGGGGGGGTTAGCAATCAGCCCCAGCATTTT

D gene: TRBD2
V gene: TRBV20-1
J gene: TRBJ2-7
clone size: many
CDR3 protein: CSAPQGLASHEQYF
CDR3 DNA: TGCAGTGCCCCCCAGGGACTAGCCAGCCACGAGCAGTACTTC

D gene: TRBD2
V gene: TRBV28
J gene: TRBJ2-5
clone size: many
CDR3 protein: CASAPGLAGVGGETQYF
CDR3 DNA: TGTGCCAGCGCGCCGGGACTAGCGGGGGTCGGCGGGGAGACCCAGTACTTC

D gene: TRBD2
V gene: TRBV6-1
J gene: TRBJ2-2
clone size: NA
CDR3 protein: CASSGGTSHTGELFF
CDR3 DNA: TGTGCCAGCAGTGGGGGGACTAGCCACACCGGGGAGCTGTTTTTT

D gene: TRBD1
V gene: TRBV29-1
J gene: TRBJ1-5
clone size: many
CDR3 protein: CSASRGQGQPQHF
CDR3 DNA: TGCAGCGCGAGTAGGGGGCAGGGACAGCCCCAGCATTTT

D gene: NA
V gene: TRBV12-3/TRBV12-4
J gene: TRBJ1-2
clone size: NA
CDR3 protein: CASSRIGEDRVRGYTF
CDR3 DNA: TGTGCCAGCAGTAGGATCGGGGAGGACCGAGTTCGGGGCTACACCTTC

D gene: NA
V gene: TRBV6-1
J gene: TRBJ2-7
clone size: many
CDR3 protein: CASRGPTYEQYF
CDR3 DNA: TGTGCCAGCCGTGGGCCCACTTACGAGCAGTACTTC

D gene: NA
V gene: TRBV7-2
J gene: TRBJ1-1
clone size: NA
CDR3 protein: CASSLLGSATEAFF
CDR3 DNA: TGTGCCAGCAGCTTGCTAGGGTCCGCCACTGAAGCTTTCTTT

D gene: NA
V gene: TRBV12-3/TRBV12-4
J gene: TRBJ1-1
clone size: many
CDR3 protein: CASSARNTEAFF
CDR3 DNA: TGTGCCAGCAGTGCGAGGAACACTGAAGCTTTCTTT

D gene: NA
V gene: TRBV15
J gene: TRBJ1-1
clone size: many
CDR3 protein: CATSRSAGSEAFF
CDR3 DNA: TGTGCCACCAGCAGGTCTGCGGGCTCTGAAGCTTTCTTT

D gene: TRBD2
V gene: TRBV2
J gene: TRBJ2-2
clone size: few
CDR3 protein: CASVGRGGPTGELFF
CDR3 DNA: TGTGCCAGCGTAGGGCGGGGGGGCCCCACCGGGGAGCTGTTTTTT

D gene: TRBD2
V gene: TRBV7-3
J gene: TRBJ2-5
clone size: few
CDR3 protein: CASSPTSGVQETQYF
CDR3 DNA: TGTGCCAGCAGCCCTACTAGCGGGGTCCAAGAGACCCAGTACTTC

D gene: NA
V gene: TRBV6-1
J gene: TRBJ2-7
clone size: few
CDR3 protein: CASSKQGRVRFHEQYF
CDR3 DNA: TGTGCCAGCAGTAAACAAGGCAGGGTTCGGTTCCACGAGCAGTACTTC

D gene: TRBD2
V gene: TRBV5-1
J gene: TRBJ2-7
clone size: few
CDR3 protein: CASSSGLDYEQSF
CDR3 DNA: TGCGCCAGCAGCTCGGGACTAGACTACGAGCAGTCCTTC

D gene: TRBD2
V gene: TRBV25-1
J gene: TRBJ2-7
clone size: NA
CDR3 protein: CASSESWASGSSYEQYF
CDR3 DNA: TGTGCCAGCAGTGAATCTTGGGCAAGCGGGAGCTCCTACGAGCAGTACTTC

D gene: NA
V gene: TRBV6-5
J gene: TRBJ1-1
clone size: NA
CDR3 protein: CASSYSGELNTEAFF
CDR3 DNA: TGTGCCAGCAGTTACTCGGGGGAGTTGAACACTGAAGCTTTCTTT

D gene: NA
V gene: TRBV20-1
J gene: TRBJ1-5
clone size: many
CDR3 protein: CSALYGGGGNQPQHF
CDR3 DNA: TGCAGTGCGCTTTACGGCGGGGGAGGCAATCAGCCCCAGCATTTT

D gene: TRBD2
V gene: TRBV3-1
J gene: TRBJ2-7
clone size: many
CDR3 protein: CASGGVPLHEQYF
CDR3 DNA: TGTGCCAGCGGGGGGGTCCCGCTCCACGAGCAGTACTTC

D gene: NA
V gene: TRBV7-9
J gene: TRBJ1-1
clone size: many
CDR3 protein: CASSSGGLMNTEAFF
CDR3 DNA: TGTGCCAGCAGCTCTGGAGGGCTCATGAACACTGAAGCTTTCTTT

D gene: NA
V gene: TRBV30
J gene: TRBJ2-2
clone size: many
CDR3 protein: CAWSPHPGRNTGELFF
CDR3 DNA: TGTGCCTGGAGTCCCCATCCGGGCCGGAACACCGGGGAGCTGTTTTTT

D gene: NA
V gene: TRBV11-2
J gene: TRBJ2-7
clone size: NA
CDR3 protein: CASKGDASYEQYF
CDR3 DNA: TGTGCCAGCAAGGGGGACGCCTCCTACGAGCAGTACTTC

D gene: NA
V gene: TRBV30
J gene: TRBJ1-2
clone size: many
CDR3 protein: CAWSRGRATYGYTF
CDR3 DNA: TGTGCCTGGAGTCGGGGCAGAGCAACCTATGGCTACACCTTC

D gene: NA
V gene: TRBV29-1
J gene: TRBJ2-1
clone size: NA
CDR3 protein: CSARESSYNEQFF
CDR3 DNA: TGCAGCGCTCGGGAGAGCTCCTACAATGAGCAGTTCTTC

D gene: NA
V gene: TRBV6-5
J gene: TRBJ2-2
clone size: many
CDR3 protein: CASTLGISTGELFF
CDR3 DNA: TGTGCCAGCACACTCGGCATTTCGACCGGGGAGCTGTTTTTT

D gene: NA
V gene: TRBV27
J gene: TRBJ1-1
clone size: many
CDR3 protein: CASSRFLGATEAFF
CDR3 DNA: TGTGCCAGCAGTCGCTTCTTGGGGGCGACTGAAGCTTTCTTT

D gene: TRBD1
V gene: TRBV29-1
J gene: TRBJ1-2
clone size: many
CDR3 protein: CSVERQGQGGYTF
CDR3 DNA: TGCAGCGTTGAGCGACAGGGGCAGGGTGGCTACACCTTC

D gene: TRBD1
V gene: TRBV7-9
J gene: TRBJ2-5
clone size: many
CDR3 protein: CASTVTGGSETQYF
CDR3 DNA: TGTGCCAGCACCGTAACAGGGGGCTCGGAGACCCAGTACTTC

D gene: NA
V gene: TRBV10-3
J gene: TRBJ2-5
clone size: NA
CDR3 protein: CAIKERAGQETQYF
CDR3 DNA: TGTGCCATCAAGGAGAGGGCGGGACAAGAGACCCAGTACTTC

D gene: NA
V gene: TRBV5-1
J gene: TRBJ2-7
clone size: NA
CDR3 protein: CASTTWKGLTREQYF
CDR3 DNA: TGCGCCAGCACCACCTGGAAGGGGCTGACTCGGGAGCAGTACTTC

D gene: TRBD1
V gene: TRBV6-5
J gene: TRBJ1-1
clone size: few
CDR3 protein: CASSSLTGGYTEAFF
CDR3 DNA: TGTGCCAGCAGTTCCCTGACAGGGGGCTATACTGAAGCTTTCTTT

D gene: NA
V gene: TRBV20-1
J gene: TRBJ2-7
clone size: NA
CDR3 protein: CSARDPAGWTYEQYF
CDR3 DNA: TGCAGTGCTAGAGATCCCGCAGGTTGGACCTACGAGCAGTACTTC

D gene: NA
V gene: TRBV12-3/TRBV12-4
J gene: TRBJ2-2
clone size: many
CDR3 protein: CASSLVRANTGELFF
CDR3 DNA: TGTGCCAGCAGTTTGGTCAGGGCGAACACCGGGGAGCTGTTTTTT

D gene: NA
V gene: TRBV14
J gene: TRBJ1-1
clone size: NA
CDR3 protein: CASSQDLPNKGTEAFF
CDR3 DNA: TGTGCCAGCAGCCAAGATCTACCCAACAAGGGAACTGAAGCTTTCTTT

D gene: TRBD1
V gene: TRBV12-5
J gene: TRBJ2-5
clone size: NA
CDR3 protein: CASVLQGIQETQYF
CDR3 DNA: TGTGCTAGTGTCCTACAGGGGATCCAAGAGACCCAGTACTTC

D gene: NA
V gene: TRBV6-1
J gene: TRBJ2-7
clone size: NA
CDR3 protein: CASSDLGGVYEQYF
CDR3 DNA: TGTGCCAGCAGTGATCTAGGGGGTGTTTACGAGCAGTACTTC

D gene: NA
V gene: TRBV28
J gene: TRBJ2-7
clone size: NA
CDR3 protein: CASSLYLRVGDSYEQYF
CDR3 DNA: TGTGCCAGCAGTTTATATCTCCGTGTTGGCGATTCCTACGAGCAGTACTTC

D gene: NA
V gene: TRBV2
J gene: TRBJ2-7
clone size: many
CDR3 protein: CASKDSSLGTQYF
CDR3 DNA: TGTGCCAGCAAGGACAGTTCGTTGGGGACGCAGTACTTC

D gene: NA
V gene: TRBV11-2
J gene: TRBJ2-7
clone size: few
CDR3 protein: CASSLKVRIGPNNYEQYF
CDR3 DNA: TGTGCCAGCAGCTTAAAGGTCCGCATCGGACCAAACAACTACGAGCAGTACTTC

D gene: NA
V gene: TRBV4-1
J gene: TRBJ1-5
clone size: NA
CDR3 protein: CASSQGFNQPQHF
CDR3 DNA: TGCGCCAGCAGCCAAGGATTTAATCAGCCCCAGCATTTT

D gene: NA
V gene: TRBV6-2/TRBV6-3
J gene: TRBJ2-7
clone size: many
CDR3 protein: CASSFLLWGQDGEQYF
CDR3 DNA: TGTGCCAGCAGTTTTCTCCTATGGGGGCAGGACGGCGAGCAGTACTTC

D gene: NA
V gene: TRBV12-5
J gene: TRBJ2-2
clone size: few
CDR3 protein: CASGLVVGGNTGELFF
CDR3 DNA: TGTGCTAGTGGTTTGGTAGTCGGAGGGAACACCGGGGAGCTGTTTTTT

D gene: TRBD2
V gene: TRBV20-1
J gene: TRBJ2-5
clone size: once
CDR3 protein: CSASGLAGGLDQLQETQYF
CDR3 DNA: TGCAGTGCTTCTGGACTAGCGGGGGGTTTAGACCAACTCCAAGAGACCCAGTACTTC

D gene: NA
V gene: TRBV11-2
J gene: TRBJ1-3
clone size: many
CDR3 protein: CASSTGRLSGNTIYF
CDR3 DNA: TGTGCCAGCAGCACGGGACGGCTCTCTGGAAACACCATATATTTT

D gene: NA
V gene: TRBV20-1
J gene: TRBJ1-2
clone size: few
CDR3 protein: CSAQPGNANYGYTF
CDR3 DNA: TGCAGTGCCCAGCCCGGGAACGCTAACTATGGCTACACCTTC

D gene: NA
V gene: TRBV19
J gene: TRBJ2-7
clone size: few
CDR3 protein: CASSTPGDEQYF
CDR3 DNA: TGTGCCAGTAGTACTCCGGGAGACGAGCAGTACTTC

D gene: TRBD1
V gene: TRBV2
J gene: TRBJ2-5
clone size: many
CDR3 protein: CASSNPGTGVRGETQYF
CDR3 DNA: TGTGCCAGCAGCAACCCCGGGACAGGGGTCCGCGGAGAGACCCAGTACTTC

D gene: NA
V gene: TRBV6-2/TRBV6-3
J gene: TRBJ2-2
clone size: many
CDR3 protein: CATNPRIMTGELFF
CDR3 DNA: TGTGCCACCAACCCTCGGATCATGACCGGGGAGCTGTTTTTT